This section outlines one T cell receptor beta chain sequence together with its context. The V end lost 3 bases, the J end lost 5 bases, and 10 bases lay between the germline ends. The germline CDR1 and CDR2 sequences are LGHDT and YNNKEL (reference sequence). The CDR3 contains 14 residues. The data belong to a study of blood T cell repertoires in COVID-19. For the study at large: COVID-19 samples from acute and convalescent phases originated in the United States, Italy and Spain. PBMCs, B-cell-depleted T cells, or T cells were the source of the cDNA or gDNA that made up the material.

Under the authors' procedure: Amplified reference gene primers provided the basis for estimating nucleated cell counts. Assay used: immunoSEQ multiplex PCR; TCRdb lists only in-frame clones, some missing. That table supplies the V and J calls and clone size; D and trimming were determined from the DNA. The table has tens of thousands of clones, around 82% seen once; the top ten hold roughly 6.8%. The clonotype comes from a human donor in a cohort sampled during active COVID-19. The sample taken for sequencing was peripheral blood. V gene TRBV3-1 (or the pseudogene TRBV3-2) combines with J gene TRBJ1-4, with D tentatively TRBD1 (6 bases). DNA of the CDR3: TGTGCCAGCAGCCACAGGGGCTCGAATGAAAAACTGTTTTTT. Its translation: CASSHRGSNEKLFF.